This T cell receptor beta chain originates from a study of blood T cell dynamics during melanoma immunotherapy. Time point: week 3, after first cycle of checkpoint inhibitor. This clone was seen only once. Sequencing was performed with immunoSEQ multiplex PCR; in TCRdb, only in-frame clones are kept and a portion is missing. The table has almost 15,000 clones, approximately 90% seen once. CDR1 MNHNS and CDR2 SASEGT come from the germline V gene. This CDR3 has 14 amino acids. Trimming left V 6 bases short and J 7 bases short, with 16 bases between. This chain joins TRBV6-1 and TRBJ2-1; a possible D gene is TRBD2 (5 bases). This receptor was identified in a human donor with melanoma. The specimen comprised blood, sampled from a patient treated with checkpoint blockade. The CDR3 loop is CASSLEVQTNEQFF. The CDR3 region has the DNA TGTGCCAGCAGCCTGGAGGTCCAGACTAATGAGCAGTTCTTC.